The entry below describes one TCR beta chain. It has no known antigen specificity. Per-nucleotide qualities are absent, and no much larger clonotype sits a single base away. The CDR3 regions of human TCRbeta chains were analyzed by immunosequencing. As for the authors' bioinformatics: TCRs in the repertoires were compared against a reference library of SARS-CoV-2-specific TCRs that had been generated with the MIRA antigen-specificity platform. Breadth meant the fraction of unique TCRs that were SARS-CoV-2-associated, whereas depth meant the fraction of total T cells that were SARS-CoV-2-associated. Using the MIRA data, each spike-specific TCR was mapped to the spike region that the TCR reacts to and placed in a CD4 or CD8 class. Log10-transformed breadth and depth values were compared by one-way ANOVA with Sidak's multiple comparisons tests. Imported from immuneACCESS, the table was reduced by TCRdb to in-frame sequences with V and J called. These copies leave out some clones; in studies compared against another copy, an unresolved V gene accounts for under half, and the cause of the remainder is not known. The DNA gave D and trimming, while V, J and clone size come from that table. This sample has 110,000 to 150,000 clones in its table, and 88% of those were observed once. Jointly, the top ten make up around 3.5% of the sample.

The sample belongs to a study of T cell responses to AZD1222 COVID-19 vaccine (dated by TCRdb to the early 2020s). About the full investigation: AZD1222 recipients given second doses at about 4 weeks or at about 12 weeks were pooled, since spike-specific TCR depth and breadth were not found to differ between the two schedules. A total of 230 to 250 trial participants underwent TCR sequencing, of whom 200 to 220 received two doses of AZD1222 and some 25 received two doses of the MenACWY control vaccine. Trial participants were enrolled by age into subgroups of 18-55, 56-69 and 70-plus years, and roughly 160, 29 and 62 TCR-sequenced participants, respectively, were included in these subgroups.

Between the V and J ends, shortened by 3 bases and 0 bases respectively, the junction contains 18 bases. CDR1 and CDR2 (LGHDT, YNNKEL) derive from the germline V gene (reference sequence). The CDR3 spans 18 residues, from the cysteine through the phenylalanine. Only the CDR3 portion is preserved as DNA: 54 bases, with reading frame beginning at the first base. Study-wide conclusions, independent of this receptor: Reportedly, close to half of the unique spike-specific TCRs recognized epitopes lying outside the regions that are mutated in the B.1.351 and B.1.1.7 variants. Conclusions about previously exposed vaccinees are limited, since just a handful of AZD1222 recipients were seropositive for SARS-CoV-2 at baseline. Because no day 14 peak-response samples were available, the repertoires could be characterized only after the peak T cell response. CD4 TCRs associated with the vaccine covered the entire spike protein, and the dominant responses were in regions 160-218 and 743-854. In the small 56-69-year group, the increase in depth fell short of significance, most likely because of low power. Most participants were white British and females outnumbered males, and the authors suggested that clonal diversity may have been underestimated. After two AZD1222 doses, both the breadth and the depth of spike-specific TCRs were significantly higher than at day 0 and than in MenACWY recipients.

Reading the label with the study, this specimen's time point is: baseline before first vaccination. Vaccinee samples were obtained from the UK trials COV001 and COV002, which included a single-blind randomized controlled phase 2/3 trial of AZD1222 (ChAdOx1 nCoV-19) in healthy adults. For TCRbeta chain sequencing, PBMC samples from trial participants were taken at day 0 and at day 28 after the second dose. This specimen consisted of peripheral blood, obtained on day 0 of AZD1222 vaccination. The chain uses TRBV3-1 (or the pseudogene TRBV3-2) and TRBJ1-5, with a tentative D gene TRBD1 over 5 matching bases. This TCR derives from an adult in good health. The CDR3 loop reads CASSHAAQAPYSNQPQHF. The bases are TGTGCCAGCAGCCATGCCGCACAGGCCCCTTATAGCAATCAGCCCCAGCATTTT.